These 29 T cell receptor beta chains came from one sample sequenced in a study of blood T cell repertoires in COVID-19. TCRdb keeps only in-frame clones here, not all; method: immunoSEQ multiplex PCR. The sample lists under 250,000 clones, around 86% occurring once. Input material: peripheral blood. These receptor sequences come from a woman aged 60 to 75 who had recovered from COVID-19.

The V and J genes are TRBV10-2 and TRBJ2-1, with 9 positions matching TRBD1. There are 15 residues in the CDR3. Germline V gene sequence: CDR1 WSHSY, CDR2 SAAADI. The trim removed 6 bases at V and 3 bases at J, leaving 6 bases unmatched. CDR3 in DNA: TGCGCCAGCAGGCGCCCGGGACAGGGCTACAATGAGCAGTTCTTC. Translated: CASRRPGQGYNEQFF.

The chain employs TRBV6-5 and TRBJ1-1; 7 positions agree with TRBD1. Losses at the gene ends were 5 bases for V and 1 base for J; bases not matched to a gene: 1. Germline V gives CDR1 MNHEY, CDR2 SVGAGI. The CDR3 runs to 13 residues. CDR3 bases: TGTGCCAGCAGTAACAGGGGGAACACTGAAGCTTTCTTT. It encodes CASSNRGNTEAFF.

The chain combines TRBV12-5 with TRBJ2-3, with TRBD1 matching over 12 bases. The CDR3 is made up of 16 amino acids. V gave up 6 bases and J gave up 8 bases; unmatched junction bases: 12. Germline V gene data show CDR1 as LGHNT and CDR2 as FRNRAP. CDR3 nucleotides: TGTGCTAGTGGCAATAAGTGGGACAGGGGGCAGGGTACGCAGTATTTT. The encoded protein is CASGNKWDRGQGTQYF.

The chain is built from TRBV4-2 and TRBJ2-7; 9 nucleotides match TRBD1. Germline trimming cut 4 bases from V and 7 bases from J; bases unmatched to any gene: 8. The germline V gene has CDR1 LGHNA and CDR2 YNFKEQ. The CDR3 totals 14 residues. In nucleotides, the CDR3 is TGTGCCAGCAGCCTCGGACAGGGGCTCGAAGAGCAGTACTTC. Encoded protein: CASSLGQGLEEQYF.

The V call is TRBV4-2, the J call TRBJ1-5; D remains unclear. Germline CDR1 and CDR2: LGHNA and YNFKEQ. Between the trimmed V and J ends, which lost 1 base and 2 bases, there was a span of 6 bases. The CDR3 totals 14 residues. The CDR3 reads CASSQGEGNQPQHF. The CDR3 nucleotides are TGTGCCAGCAGCCAAGGGGAGGGCAATCAGCCCCAGCATTTT.

V is TRBV2 and J is TRBJ1-3; 8 bases align to TRBD1. Germline V gene sequence: CDR1 SNHLY, CDR2 FYNNEI. V dropped 6 bases and J dropped 2; count of bases not matched to a gene: 15. The CDR3 loop spans 18 amino acids. The CDR3: CASRPIRDRSVTGNTIYF. CDR3 DNA sequence: TGTGCCAGCAGGCCCATACGGGACAGGAGCGTTACTGGAAACACCATATATTTT.

The chain combines TRBV7-2 with TRBJ1-1, with a possible D match to TRBD1 (6 bases). V was cut by 4 bases and J by 3 bases, with 12 bases left in between. The CDR3 covers 14 residues. CDR1 and CDR2 from the germline V gene are SGHTA and FQGNSA. DNA for the CDR3: TGTGCCAGCAGCTCCTACTCAGGGGACACTGAAGCTTTCTTT. The encoded protein is CASSSYSGDTEAFF.

The rearrangement links TRBV13 to TRBJ2-3; perhaps TRBD2 as D (6 bases). Per the germline V gene, CDR1 is PRHDT and CDR2 is FYEKMQ (reference sequence). The V and J ends lost 1 base and 4 bases respectively, with 12 bases between them. This CDR3 is 15 amino acids long. The CDR3 coding sequence is TGTGCCAGCAGCTTAGTGGCGGGGACCTCAGATACGCAGTATTTT. Its protein is CASSLVAGTSDTQYF.

The chain couples TRBV19 to TRBJ1-4; 8 bases match TRBD1. The CDR3 is 14 residues long. Trimming removed 4 bases from V and 8 bases from J; junction bases left unmatched: 6. Germline-derived CDR1 and CDR2 are LNHDA and SQIVND (reference sequence). The CDR3 region is CASSTGQASEKLFF. DNA for the CDR3: TGTGCCAGTAGTACGGGACAGGCAAGCGAAAAACTGTTTTTT.

Turning to this clone: The junction departs from the called germline gene at one end, perhaps through a read error. The gene calls are TRBV7-7 and TRBJ2-2; D is undetermined. This CDR3 comprises 14 residues. The V gene's germline CDR1 is SSHAT and CDR2 FNYEAQ (reference sequence). CDR3 residues: CASSLDLNTGELFF. DNA for the CDR3: TGTGCTAGCAGCTTAGATCTGAACACCGGGGAGCTGTTTTTT. Combining the CDR3 with reference TRBV7-7 and TRBJ2-2 gives the whole variable domain GAGVSQSPRYKVTKRGQDVTLRCDPISSHATLYWYQQALGQGPEFLTYFNYEAQPDKSGLPSDRFSAERPEGSISTLTIQRTEQRDSAMYRCASSLDLNTGELFFGEGSRLTVL.

The chain carries TRBV15 and TRBJ2-7, with 12 bases aligning to TRBD2. The CDR3 runs 16 residues. The V segment lost 5 bases and the J segment 3 bases; nucleotides outside the gene matches: 8. CDR1 and CDR2 from the germline V gene are LNHNV and YYDKDF (reference sequence). CDR3 bases: TGTGCCACCAGCTTTCGGACTAGCGGGGAAAGCTACGAGCAGTACTTC. It codes for CATSFRTSGESYEQYF.

This chain links TRBV27 with TRBJ1-5; perhaps TRBD1 as D (6 bases). The CDR3 has 16 residues. The germline gives CDR1 MNHEY, CDR2 SMNVEV (reference sequence). Deletions cut 2 bases from V and 3 bases from J, with 14 bases between. This chain's CDR3 is CASSLRGLGTNQPQHF. The CDR3, as DNA: TGTGCCAGCAGTTTAAGGGGGTTGGGCACCAATCAGCCCCAGCATTTT.

The rearrangement uses TRBV19 and TRBJ2-4; 10 bases map to TRBD1. Unmatched junction bases numbered 13, after V lost 0 bases and J lost 2 bases. The CDR3 runs to 20 residues. CDR1 and CDR2 from the germline V gene are LNHDA and SQIVND (reference sequence). The CDR3, as DNA: TGTGCCAGTAGTATAGATTCTGGGACAGGGGCACTTTTGACCAAAAACATTCAGTACTTC. Its translation: CASSIDSGTGALLTKNIQYF.

This clone has a single count. The conserved closing phenylalanine or tryptophan is absent in this CDR3, likely reflecting a read error. The DNA is omitted, as the CDR3 cannot be located on it reliably, and the CDR3 follows TCRdb's listing. V is TRBV20-1 and J is TRBJ1-4. Germline V gene sequence: CDR1 DFQATT, CDR2 SNEGSKA (reference sequence). Inclusive of both ends, the CDR3 amounts to 11 amino acids. The CDR3 protein is CSAASAVRSTL.

The chain links TRBV7-3 to TRBJ1-3; D gene ambiguous. The germline V gene encodes CDR1 SGHTA and CDR2 FQGTGA. The CDR3 spans 15 residues. V was clipped by 1 base and J by 2 bases, with 9 bases between them. The CDR3 here is CASSLIPGTGNTIYF. CDR3 DNA sequence: TGTGCCAGCAGCTTAATCCCCGGGACTGGAAACACCATATATTTT. The full variable domain, with the rest looked up from reference TRBV7-3 and TRBJ1-3, is GAGVSQTPSNKVTEKGKYVELRCDPISGHTALYWYRQSLGQGPEFLIYFQGTGAADDSGLPNDRFFAVRPEGSVSTLKIQRTERGDSAVYLCASSLIPGTGNTIYFGEGSWLTVV.

V is TRBV5-4 and J is TRBJ2-5, with a possible D match to TRBD1 (6 bases). The CDR3 covers 14 residues. V lost 4 bases to trimming and J lost 2 bases, with 12 bases between them. From germline, CDR1 is SGHNT and CDR2 YYREEE (reference sequence). CDR3 sequence reads: CASSPRTAQETQYF. The CDR3 nucleotides are TGTGCCAGCAGCCCAAGGACAGCTCAAGAGACCCAGTACTTC.

V gene TRBV7-2 combines with J gene TRBJ1-1; maybe TRBD1 (5 bases). This CDR3 region has 15 residues. Per the germline V gene, CDR1 is SGHTA and CDR2 is FQGNSA. With 5 bases removed from V and 5 bases from J, the gap between germline ends came to 18 bases. CDR3 protein: CASSPQSGGITEAFF. The DNA for the CDR3 is TGTGCCAGCAGCCCCCAGAGCGGGGGGATAACTGAAGCTTTCTTT.

The rearrangement uses TRBV9 and TRBJ2-3; 11 positions match TRBD2. In germline, CDR1 is SGDLS, CDR2 YYNGEE. This CDR3 contains 14 residues. The V gene end was trimmed by 0 bases and the J gene end by 6 bases; junction bases not matched to a gene: 0. The CDR3 coding sequence is TGTGCCAGCAGCGTAGTAGCGGGGGGGGATACGCAGTATTTT. It specifies CASSVVAGGDTQYF.

This clone was counted between two and nine times. The rearrangement uses TRBV5-1 and TRBJ1-4, with a weak D call TRBD1 (5 bases). V was trimmed by 4 bases and J by 5 bases, leaving 12 bases between them. The CDR3 consists of 14 residues. Per the germline V gene, CDR1 is SGHRS and CDR2 is YFSETQ. The DNA of the CDR3 is TGCGCCAGCAGCCCCGGGACTGGGAATGAAAAACTGTTTTTT. This encodes CASSPGTGNEKLFF. Using reference TRBV5-1 and TRBJ1-4 for the parts outside the CDR3, the full variable domain is KAGVTQTPRYLIKTRGQQVTLSCSPISGHRSVSWYQQTPGQGLQFLFEYFSETQRNKGNFPGRFSGRQFSNSRSEMNVSTLELGDSALYLCASSPGTGNEKLFFGSGTQLSVL.

This sequence joins TRBV4-3 and TRBJ2-3; the D gene is possibly TRBD1 (6 bases). Trimming removed 3 bases at V and 4 bases at J, with 17 bases between. The germline V gene has CDR1 LGHNA and CDR2 YSLEER. The CDR3 is 16 amino acids. The CDR3 region is CASSHQGIDSADTQYF. CDR3 DNA sequence: TGCGCCAGCAGCCACCAGGGGATTGATTCCGCAGATACGCAGTATTTT.

The chain carries TRBV27 and TRBJ2-7; 11 bases line up with TRBD2. CDR3 length: 16 amino acids. The germline V gene encodes CDR1 MNHEY and CDR2 SMNVEV (reference sequence). Losses at the gene ends were 0 bases for V and 3 bases for J; bases not matched to a gene: 4. The CDR3: CASSLSHLAGGYEQYF. CDR3 nucleotide sequence: TGTGCCAGCAGTTTATCGCATCTAGCGGGGGGCTACGAGCAGTACTTC.

The genes are TRBV4-3 and TRBJ1-1; unclear D gene. Germline CDR1 is LGHNA and CDR2 is YSLEER. The CDR3 is 14 amino acids. V shed 0 bases and J shed 6 bases, with 11 bases lying between them. CDR3 sequence reads: CASSQDAGYAEAFF. The CDR3 DNA is TGCGCCAGCAGCCAAGATGCGGGGTATGCTGAAGCTTTCTTT.

V and J are TRBV28 and TRBJ2-7; TRBD1 matches 8 bases. CDR3 length: 14 amino acids. Losses at the gene ends were 4 bases for V and 2 bases for J; bases not matched to a gene: 4. Germline V lookup: CDR1 MDHEN, CDR2 SYDVKM. The CDR3 protein is CASSSWTGPYEQYF. CDR3 sequence (DNA): TGTGCCAGCAGTTCCTGGACAGGGCCCTACGAGCAGTACTTC. The whole variable domain, filled in from reference TRBV28 and TRBJ2-7, reads DVKVTQSSRYLVKRTGEKVFLECVQDMDHENMFWYRQDPGLGLRLIYFSYDVKMKEKGDIPEGYSVSREKKERFSLILESASTNQTSMYLCASSSWTGPYEQYFGPGTRLTVT.

The chain recombines TRBV29-1 with TRBJ1-5, with D possibly TRBD1 on 6 matching bases. Between the trimmed V and J ends, which lost 4 bases and 1 base, there was a span of 8 bases. The CDR3 runs 13 residues. Germline CDR1 SQVTM, CDR2 ANQGSEA. The CDR3 here is CSVAGTSNQPQHF. The CDR3 coding sequence is TGCAGCGTTGCAGGGACAAGCAATCAGCCCCAGCATTTT. The variable domain in full, completed from reference TRBV29-1 and TRBJ1-5, reads SAVISQKPSRDICQRGTSLTIQCQVDSQVTMMFWYRQQPGQSLTLIATANQGSEATYESGFVIDKFPISRPNLTFSTLTVSNMSPEDSSIYLCSVAGTSNQPQHFGDGTRLSIL.

This chain links TRBV28 with TRBJ2-7; 8 bases map to TRBD1. Germline trimming cut 6 bases from V and 3 bases from J; bases unmatched to any gene: 10. The CDR3 sequence is 15 residues long. Germline CDR1 MDHEN, CDR2 SYDVKM. The CDR3 nucleotides read TGTGCCAGCAGCACCTTCGGGACAGGTAACTACGAGCAGTACTTC. Its translation is CASSTFGTGNYEQYF.

The chain employs TRBV13 and TRBJ2-5, with 12 bases aligning to TRBD2. Germline V lookup: CDR1 PRHDT, CDR2 FYEKMQ (reference sequence). With 5 bases clipped from V and 0 bases from J, the junction kept 7 bases outside the gene matches. The CDR3 loop spans 17 amino acids. The CDR3 region has the DNA TGTGCCAGCAGCCCCCCTAGCGGGGGGGAGGACCAAGAGACCCAGTACTTC. This gives the protein CASSPPSGGEDQETQYF. Variable domain in full (rest from reference TRBV13 and TRBJ2-5): AAGVIQSPRHLIKEKRETATLKCYPIPRHDTVYWYQQGPGQDPQFLISFYEKMQSDKGSIPDRFSAQQFSDYHSELNMSSLELGDSALYFCASSPPSGGEDQETQYFGPGTRLLVL.

The chain combines TRBV4-2 with TRBJ2-2; 7 bases are a match to TRBD2. With V trimmed by 0 bases and J by 2 bases, 3 bases remained unmatched. From germline, CDR1 is LGHNA and CDR2 YNFKEQ. There are 16 residues in the CDR3. The CDR3 region is CASSQDGGGNTGELFF. In nucleotides, the CDR3 is TGTGCCAGCAGCCAAGATGGCGGGGGTAACACCGGGGAGCTGTTTTTT.

The V call is TRBV7-2, the J call TRBJ1-4; D not resolved. CDR1 and CDR2 (germline): SGHTA, FQGNSA. This CDR3 is built from 12 residues. The V and J ends lost 3 bases and 8 bases respectively, with 7 bases between them. CDR3 sequence reads: CASSFFREKLFF. DNA for the CDR3: TGTGCCAGCAGCTTCTTCAGGGAAAAACTGTTTTTT.

This clone was seen only once. The V and J genes are TRBV24-1 and TRBJ2-1, with D hard to call. The CDR3 sequence is 14 residues long. V shed 4 bases and J shed 3 bases, with 9 bases lying between them. The germline CDR1 and CDR2 sequences are KGHDR and SFDVKD. CDR3: CATSDRDNYNEQFF. In DNA, the CDR3 is TGTGCCACCAGTGACCGAGACAACTACAATGAGCAGTTCTTC.